This T cell receptor (beta chain) was recovered during a study of T cell changes during pregnancy in multiple sclerosis. TCRdb's table, derived via immunoSEQ multiplex PCR, lists solely in-frame clones and lacks some. The sample has nearly 110,000 clones; around 92% are singletons. The CDR3 totals 12 residues. In germline, CDR1 is SGHTA, CDR2 FQGNSA. This clone was seen just once. Relative to the germline gene, one junction end is altered; a read error may explain this. The chain is built from TRBV7-2 and TRBJ2-7; D might be TRBD1 (5 bases). Source: peripheral blood, taken in the third trimester of pregnancy. The sequence came from a female donor in good health, enrolled as a control in a pregnancy study. CDR3 sequence (DNA): TGTGCCAGCAGCTTAGTGGCAGGGTTAATACACTTC. As protein: CASSLVAGLIHF.